This T cell receptor (beta chain) was identified in a study of graft-versus-host responses after intestinal transplantation. Study summary: Recipients had multivisceral, liver-intestinal, or isolated intestinal transplants.

Findings and limits, study-wide: GvH clones surfaced in recipient marrow, some emerging earlier in ileum or blood.

Points on this clone: What it binds is not known.

TCRdb's copy holds only in-frame clones and misses some; the assay was immunoSEQ multiplex PCR. The data contain about 100,000 clones, roughly 90% of them singletons. Germline V CDR1 and CDR2: MDHEN, SYDVKM. J lost 0 bases, V lost 4 bases, and 15 bases had no gene match. This CDR3 region has 19 residues. Source: unstimulated CD4+ T cells sorted from spleen or lymph node cells, taken before transplant. V usage is TRBV28 and J usage is TRBJ1-3, with TRBD1 identical over 7 bases. The clonotype was recovered from a human donor who was the organ donor for an intestinal transplant. The CDR3 coding sequence is TGTGCCAGCAGTTCAAGGCCTATTAAGACAGGGAGCTCTGGAAACACCATATATTTT. Translating it yields CASSSRPIKTGSSGNTIYF. The whole variable domain, filled in from reference TRBV28 and TRBJ1-3, reads DVKVTQSSRYLVKRTGEKVFLECVQDMDHENMFWYRQDPGLGLRLIYFSYDVKMKEKGDIPEGYSVSREKKERFSLILESASTNQTSMYLCASSSRPIKTGSSGNTIYFGEGSWLTVV.